This T cell receptor beta chain was identified during a study of T cells expressing NK-cell markers. Study-wide points: Each of roughly 6 donors carried dominant NKG2C+ clonotypes accounting for roughly 1.0-7.0% of CD8+ T cells.

TCRdb re-called the 5' RACE reads; every CDR3 protein appears as one record, without DNA. The table for this sample gives 440,000 or so distinct CDR3 sequences. For this clonotype: Its antigen remains unidentified.

This CDR3 spans 13 amino acids. Germline CDR1 is SQVTM and CDR2 is ANQGSEA. The source material was blood T cells: a sorted CD56 or NKG2C T cell subset, CD4+ or CD8+ T cells, or bulk PBMC T cells (not recorded which). This sequence joins TRBV29-1 and TRBJ2-7; TCRdb's D call, TRBD1, is unchecked because there is no DNA. This TCR derives from a woman between 18 and 75 years old in good health. CDR3 residues: CSVRGSGHYEQYF.